The entry below gives a single T cell receptor (beta chain) sequence along with its context. This clone showed up just a few times. What this receptor recognizes is not known. No base-level quality is on record; no much larger clone is a single base apart. Taken from cysteine to phenylalanine, the CDR3 has 15 residues. Only the CDR3 DNA stays, 45 bases, in frame from base 1. V is pared back by 5 bases and J by 0 bases, with 8 bases lying between the germline termini. According to the germline V gene (reference sequence), CDR1 reads SSHAT and CDR2 reads FNYEAQ. TCRbeta CDR3 regions were amplified from genomic DNA by means of the immunoSEQ Assay, a bias-controlled multiplex PCR. The paper's processing steps were these. Nucleated cell counts per sample were estimated from amplification of reference gene primers within the assay. To quantify the absolute abundance of each unique TCRbeta CDR3 rearrangement, sequence reads were collapsed and filtered. For each sample, productive Simpson clonality was calculated as the square root of Simpson's diversity index over productive rearrangements. TCRdb holds this immuneACCESS table with in-frame rearrangements only. Some clones are missing; in checked studies, unresolved V genes explain under half, and the rest has no known cause. V, J and clone size reflect that table, while D and trimming were determined from the DNA. The sample records tens of thousands of clones, about 82% of which are singletons. Approximately 4% of the sample is held by the ten biggest clonotypes.

Enrolling through a virtual design, the prospective study's participants ranged in age from about 18 to 100 years and lived across 24 United States geographic areas. In the prospective study, participants were assigned to cohorts based on the clinical history participants reported in a screening survey and a study questionnaire. In the prospective study, mobile phlebotomists collected whole blood, serum and a nasopharyngeal or oropharyngeal swab from each participant. Participants in the prospective study had the option to provide additional blood draws and questionnaires over an approximately two-month period. Prospective study blood samples were shipped either frozen or at room temperature before DNA extraction. These data belong to a study of blood T cell repertoires in COVID-19 (dated by TCRdb to 2018 to 2021). Context from the whole study: Collaborator samples came from the United States, Italy and Spain and covered acute and convalescent phases of COVID-19. Subjects who had been exposed to COVID-19, were actively infected with it, or had recovered from it provided the deeply sampled blood TCRbeta repertoires that made up the dataset. The material from the prospective study consisted of cDNA or gDNA derived from T cells, B-cell-depleted T cells, or PBMCs. The sample metadata nearly always contained a de-identified subject ID, COVID-19 status, age in years and sex. The repertoires were released in a freely available public database intended as a resource for research on the immune response to SARS-CoV-2. Where HLA class I and class II types were available, the types were taken from metadata supplied by the sample provider, not from assay-based typing. The samples were drawn from two sources: the first 160 participants of the ongoing ImmuneRACE study, and fewer than 1,500 subjects contributed by 6 global collaborators.

Overall results and qualifications from the work: How much clinical and demographic metadata was included differed by source and by participant, and the metadata was provided uncurated.

Recombination connected TRBV7-7 to TRBJ2-6; the D gene remains uncertain. The specimen was PBMCs or T cells enriched from blood (not recorded which). The sequence was collected from a woman in her 40s with acute COVID-19. CDR3 region: CASSPVLSGANVLTF. The nucleotide sequence reads TGTGCCAGCAGCCCTGTCCTCTCTGGGGCCAACGTCCTGACTTTC.